This T cell receptor (beta chain) derives from a study of shared clonotypes between healthy human individuals. Positively selected for CCR7, the CD45RO-negative cells used as naive CD8 cells excluded terminally differentiated effector memory CD45RA+ cells. TCRdb's table, derived via immunoSEQ multiplex PCR, lists solely in-frame clones and lacks some. The sample has 2 million or so clones, about 95% seen once. This CDR3 contains 13 residues. Looked up from germline, CDR1 is GTSNPN and CDR2 is SVGIG (reference sequence). Between the trimmed V and J ends, which lost 4 bases and 4 bases, there was a span of 10 bases.

This clonotype was obtained from a man younger than 35 in good health. This chain connects TRBV30 to TRBJ1-4; D is uncertain. Input material: naive CD8+ T cells sorted from blood. The CDR3 DNA reads as TGTGCCTGGACGGAGGGCGTTAATGAAAAACTGTTTTTT. This translates into CAWTEGVNEKLFF. Complete variable domain (other parts from reference TRBV30 and TRBJ1-4): SQTIHQWPATLVQPVGSPLSLECTVEGTSNPNLYWYRQAAGRGLQLLFYSVGIGQISSEVPQNLSASRPQDRQFILSSKKLLLSDSGFYLCAWTEGVNEKLFFGSGTQLSVL.